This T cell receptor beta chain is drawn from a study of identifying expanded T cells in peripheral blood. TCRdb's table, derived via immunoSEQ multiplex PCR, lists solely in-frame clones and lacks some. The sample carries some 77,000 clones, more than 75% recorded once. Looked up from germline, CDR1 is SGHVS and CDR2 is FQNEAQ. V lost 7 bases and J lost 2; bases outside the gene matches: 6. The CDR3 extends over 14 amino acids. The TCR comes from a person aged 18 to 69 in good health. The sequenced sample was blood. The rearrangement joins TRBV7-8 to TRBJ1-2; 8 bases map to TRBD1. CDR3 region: CASNDRGLNYGYTF. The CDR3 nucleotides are TGTGCCAGCAACGACAGGGGTTTAAACTATGGCTACACCTTC.